The T cell receptor beta chain under discussion was sequenced for a study of blood T cells in healthy people across ages. Primed by a sample-barcoded 5' primer and a J-beta primer mix, a second PCR proceeded for 7 to 11 cycles. All cDNA molecules were each tagged by a template-switch adaptor with 12 random nucleotides. TCRdb passed the 5' RACE reads through MiXCR, listing each CDR3 protein once. This table has 800,000 to 1,000,000 distinct CDR3 sequences, under 50% appearing once. The V segment lost 1 base and the J segment 7 bases; nucleotides outside the gene matches: 4. Germline CDR1 and CDR2: SGHTA and FQGNSA. CDR3 length: 15 amino acids.

Sequencing used blood. V usage is TRBV7-2 and J usage is TRBJ1-4; the match to TRBD1 covers 9 bases. This clonotype was obtained from a man in his thirties or forties in good health. The chain's CDR3 is CASSLGDRESEKLFF. For the CDR3, the DNA is TGTGCCAGCAGCTTAGGGGACAGGGAGAGTGAAAAACTGTTTTTT.